This T cell receptor (beta chain) was retrieved from a study of OX40 agonist ivuxolimab in advanced cancers. Study-wide background: Patient treatment consisted of intravenous ivuxolimab administration every 2 weeks at 0.01 to 10 mg/kg. A partial response was reached by three patients: one with hepatocellular carcinoma and two with cutaneous melanoma.

Here immunoSEQ multiplex PCR was the method, and the copy in TCRdb shows in-frame clones only, minus some. The sample lists some 47,000 clones; 79% were seen once. The ends were cut back, 5 bases at V and 1 base at J, with 15 bases in the middle. Germline V gene lookup returns CDR1 LNHDA and CDR2 SQIVND (reference sequence). The CDR3 spans 16 residues. With respect to this clone: Its target is unknown.

Overall study findings and caveats: Individuals who were partial responders at 0.1-3.0 mg/kg had clonal expansion that ranked among the lowest.

V usage is TRBV19 and J usage is TRBJ1-5; a weak D match, TRBD1 (6 bases). The TCR sequence derives from an adult with an advanced solid tumor such as melanoma, head and neck, liver or kidney cancer. The starting material was CD4+ or CD8+ T cells sorted from blood, obtained in a trial of the OX40 agonist ivuxolimab. The CDR3 protein is CASSSSVQGSNQPQHF. The CDR3 DNA reads TGTGCCAGTAGTTCAAGTGTTCAGGGGAGCAATCAGCCCCAGCATTTT.